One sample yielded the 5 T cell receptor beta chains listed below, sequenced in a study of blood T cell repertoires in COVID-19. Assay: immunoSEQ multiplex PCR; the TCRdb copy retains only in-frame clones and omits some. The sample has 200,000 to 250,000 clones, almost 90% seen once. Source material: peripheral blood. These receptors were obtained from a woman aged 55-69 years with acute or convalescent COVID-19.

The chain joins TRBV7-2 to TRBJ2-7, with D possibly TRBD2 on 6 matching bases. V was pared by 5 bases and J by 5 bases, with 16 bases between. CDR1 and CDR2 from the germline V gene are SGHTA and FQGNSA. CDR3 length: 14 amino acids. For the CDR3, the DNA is TGTGCCAGCAGCCCCCCGGGACTCAATAACGAGCAGTACTTC. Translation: CASSPPGLNNEQYF.

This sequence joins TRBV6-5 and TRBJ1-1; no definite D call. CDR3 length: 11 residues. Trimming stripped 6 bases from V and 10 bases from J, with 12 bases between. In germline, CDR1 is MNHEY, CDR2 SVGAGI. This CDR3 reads CASRTSLGAFF. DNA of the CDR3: TGTGCCAGCAGGACAAGTCTCGGAGCTTTCTTT.

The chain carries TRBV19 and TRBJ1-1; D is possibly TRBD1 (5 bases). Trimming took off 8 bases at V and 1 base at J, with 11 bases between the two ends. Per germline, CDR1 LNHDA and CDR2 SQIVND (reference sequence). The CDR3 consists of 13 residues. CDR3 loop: CASRFRENTEAFF. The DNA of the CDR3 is TGTGCCAGTCGATTCAGGGAGAACACTGAAGCTTTCTTT.

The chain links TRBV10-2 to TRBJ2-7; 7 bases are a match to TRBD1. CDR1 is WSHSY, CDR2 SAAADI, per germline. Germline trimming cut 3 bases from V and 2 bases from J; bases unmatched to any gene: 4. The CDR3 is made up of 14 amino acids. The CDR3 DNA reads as TGCGCCAGCAGTGAAAACAGGGGACCCTACGAGCAGTACTTC. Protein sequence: CASSENRGPYEQYF.

The CDR3 loop reads CASSLGGASNQPQHF. In nucleotides, the CDR3 is TGTGCCAGCAGCTTGGGGGGGGCTAGCAATCAGCCCCAGCATTTT. The V gene is TRBV11-2, the J gene TRBJ1-5, with D possibly matching TRBD1 (6 bases). V lost 3 bases to trimming and J lost 0 bases, with 9 bases between them. The CDR3 is 15 residues long. CDR1 is SGHAT and CDR2 is FQNNGV in the germline V gene.